The 27 T cell receptor beta chains below all came from one sample that was sequenced in a study of T cells in women clearing cervical HPV infection. Here immunoSEQ multiplex PCR was the method, and the copy in TCRdb shows in-frame clones only, minus some. This repertoire comprises 35,000 to 45,000 clones; its ten largest clones make up about 5.8%. The sample consisted of blood buffy coat. Source of these receptors: a woman aged 18-69 years with a cervical HPV16 infection that either progressed to CIN3+ or cleared (not recorded which).

In the case of this clone: Read data end 3 residues before the CDR3 end; the end is taken from the germline J gene. The J gene is TRBJ1-2, the V gene TRBV18; 7 bases are a match to TRBD1. Germline-derived CDR1 and CDR2 are KGHSH and LQKENI. The V gene end was trimmed by 2 bases and the J gene end by 6 bases; junction bases not matched to a gene: 9. The CDR3 is made up of 15 amino acids. The DNA read from the CDR3 is TGTGCCAGCTCACCAGGCCAGGGGGTATGGGATGGC. Encoded protein: CASSPGQGVWDG. In full, the CDR3 is CASSPGQGVWDGYTF.

CDR3 bases read: TGCGCCAGCAGTGAGGGGGTCCCAGGGACC. This encodes CASSEGVPGT. From start to end, the CDR3 is CASSEGVPGTQYF. The J gene is TRBJ2-5, the V gene TRBV4-1; a possible D gene is TRBD1 (6 bases). The DNA ends 3 residues before the CDR3 does, and the rest of the CDR3 is filled in from the germline J gene. Deletions cut 6 bases from V and 7 bases from J, with 15 bases between. Germline V gene lookup returns CDR1 MGHRA and CDR2 YSYEKL. The CDR3 spans 13 residues.

About this clone itself: The CDR3 extends 3 residues past the end of the read, so its final part is completed from the germline J gene. V and J are TRBV30 and TRBJ2-2; maybe TRBD1 (5 bases). Germline-derived CDR1 and CDR2 are GTSNPN and SVGIG (reference sequence). This CDR3 is built from 15 residues. The sequenced part of the CDR3 DNA is TGTGCCTGGACCCAGGTAGGGGCTGGGGCCAACGTG. Protein sequence: CAWTQVGAGANV. The CDR3 as a whole reads CAWTQVGAGANVLFF.

For this clone: The read terminates 3 residues before the CDR3 end, so the remaining end is supplied by the germline J gene. The chain combines TRBV30 with TRBJ2-7; 7 bases align to TRBD1. The length of the CDR3 is 14 residues. The germline gives CDR1 GTSNPN, CDR2 SVGIG (reference sequence). J lost 4 bases, V lost 7 bases, and 13 bases had no gene match. Partial CDR3 DNA: TGTGCCTTACAACGGGGACAGACTCTGTACGAG. Its translation is CALQRGQTLYE. The entire CDR3 sequence reads CALQRGQTLYEQYF.

About this clone itself: The read comes to an end 3 residues before the CDR3 does, leaving the germline J gene to fill in the end. The rearrangement links TRBV2 to TRBJ1-2, with D perhaps TRBD1 (5 bases). Between the trimmed V and J ends, which lost 1 base and 4 bases, there was a span of 13 bases. CDR1 SNHLY and CDR2 FYNNEI come from the germline V gene. The CDR3 is made up of 15 amino acids. CDR3 DNA (partial): TGTGCCAGCAGTGAAGGTAGGGGCGCAGGCTATGGC. It translates to CASSEGRGAGYG. The entire CDR3 reads CASSEGRGAGYGYTF.

About this clone: The CDR3 goes on 3 residues after the read ends, and that part is filled in from the germline J gene. The rearrangement links TRBV20-1 to TRBJ2-7; TRBD2 matches at 12 bases. V was clipped by 4 bases and J by 1 base; unmatched bases: 5. CDR3 length: 15 residues. CDR1 DFQATT and CDR2 SNEGSKA come from the germline V gene (reference sequence). The sequenced CDR3 bases are TGCAGTGCTACCACTACTAGCGGGGGGTCCTACGAG. Translating it yields CSATTTSGGSYE. Given in full, the CDR3 is CSATTTSGGSYEQYF.

Regarding this clone: From the germline J gene comes the end of the CDR3, since the read stops 3 residues before it. V gene TRBV19 combines with J gene TRBJ1-2; tentatively, D is TRBD1 (5 bases). Germline CDR1 reads LNHDA; CDR2 reads SQIVND (reference sequence). The CDR3 covers 13 residues. The covered CDR3 bases are TGTGCCAGTAGTATACAGGGAACCTACGAC. Translated: CASSIQGTYD. The full CDR3 protein reads CASSIQGTYDYTF.

For this clone: The read finishes 3 residues shy of the CDR3 end, and the germline J gene is used to complete it. V gene TRBV5-4 combines with J gene TRBJ1-1; D is unresolved. The CDR3 is made up of 13 amino acids. Germline loops: CDR1 SGHNT, CDR2 YYREEE (reference sequence). V lost 7 bases and J lost 1, with 11 bases in between. The sequenced CDR3 bases are TGTGCCAGCTCGTGGGCTCCGAACACTGAA. It is translated as CASSWAPNTE. The entire CDR3 protein is CASSWAPNTEAFF.

For this clone: The missing CDR3 end, 3 residues past where the read stops, is filled in from the germline J gene. The gene calls are TRBV29-1 and TRBJ2-5; tentatively, D is TRBD1 or TRBD2 (6 bases each). This CDR3 has 12 residues. The V end lost 7 bases, the J end lost 7 bases, and 16 bases lay between the germline ends. CDR1 and CDR2 (germline): SQVTM, ANQGSEA. The CDR3 spells CSAVQGGGTQYF. The sequenced part of the CDR3 DNA is TGCAGCGCCGTACAGGGAGGAGGGACC.

Details on this clone: The read comes to an end 3 residues before the CDR3 does, leaving the germline J gene to fill in the end. The rearrangement uses TRBV28 and TRBJ1-2; the D is unclear. CDR3 size: 12 residues. Germline-derived CDR1 and CDR2 are MDHEN and SYDVKM. CDR3 loop: CASRQLPGGYTF. The part of the CDR3 DNA that was read is TGTGCCAGCAGACAACTTCCCGGGGGC.

A note on this clone: The sequenced fragment ends 3 residues before the CDR3 boundary, so the rest is inferred from the germline J gene. The gene calls are TRBV18 and TRBJ1-2; D is unresolved. This CDR3 is 15 amino acids long. The germline CDR1 and CDR2 sequences are KGHSH and LQKENI. Incomplete CDR3 DNA: TGTGCCAGCTCCCCAACTAGCGTGGGCACAGATACC. Its protein product is CASSPTSVGTDT. The full CDR3 protein reads CASSPTSVGTDTYTF. The full variable domain, rest sourced from reference TRBV18 and TRBJ1-2, is NAGVMQNPRHLVRRRGQEARLRCSPMKGHSHVYWYRQLPEEGLKFMVYLQKENIIDESGMPKERFSAEFPKEGPSILRIQQVVRGDSAAYFCASSPTSVGTDTYTFGSGTRLTVV.

For this clone: The read stops 3 residues short of the end of the CDR3; the missing end is completed from the germline J gene. The chain carries TRBV12-3 or TRBV12-4 and TRBJ1-2; D possibly corresponds to TRBD1 (6 bases). The CDR3 consists of 13 residues. V lost 5 bases and J 4 bases, leaving 11 bases between the germline ends. CDR3 sequence reads: CASSPPDSYGYTF. CDR3 DNA, as far as it was read: TGTGCCAGCAGTCCCCCGGACAGCTATGGC.

Of note for this clone: The DNA ends 3 residues before the CDR3 does, and the rest of the CDR3 is filled in from the germline J gene. The chain couples TRBV19 to TRBJ1-1; 10 bases map to TRBD1. This CDR3 has 15 residues. Per germline, CDR1 LNHDA and CDR2 SQIVND (reference sequence). V gave up 4 bases and J gave up 5 bases; unmatched junction bases: 7. The part of the CDR3 DNA that was read is TGTGCCAGTAGTACGACAGGGGGCGGGGGTACTGAA. Its translation: CASSTTGGGGTE. The CDR3, in full, reads CASSTTGGGGTEAFF.

Turning to this clone: The read is 3 residues too short to cover the CDR3 end, so that end is filled in from the germline J gene. The V and J genes are TRBV20-1 and TRBJ1-5; TRBD1 agrees at 8 bases. The CDR3 consists of 13 residues. CDR1 is DFQATT and CDR2 is SNEGSKA in the germline V gene (reference sequence). The CDR3 spells CSALNRGVRPQHF. The sequenced part of the CDR3 DNA is TGCAGTGCTTTAAACAGGGGGGTTCGTCCC.

The CDR3: CASALEGRNSGNTIYF. The covered CDR3 bases are TGCGCCAGCGCCTTGGAGGGTAGGAACTCTGGAAACACC. The rearrangement uses TRBV5-1 and TRBJ1-3; D is unresolved. The read is 3 residues too short to cover the CDR3 end, so that end is filled in from the germline J gene. CDR1 SGHRS and CDR2 YFSETQ come from the germline V gene. The ends were cut back, 7 bases at V and 0 bases at J, with 17 bases in the middle. The CDR3 has 16 amino acids.

Note on this clone: The read ends 3 residues before the CDR3 terminus; that terminus is restored from the germline J gene. The genes are TRBV6-2 or TRBV6-3 and TRBJ2-1; no clear D gene. Per the germline V gene, CDR1 is MNHEY and CDR2 is SVGEGT. This CDR3 is built from 16 residues. The ends were cut back, 7 bases at V and 0 bases at J, with 16 bases in the middle. Incomplete CDR3 DNA: TGTGCCAGCATTACCCGCGGCCCGAGCTCCTACAATGAG. Translated: CASITRGPSSYNE. The full CDR3 protein reads CASITRGPSSYNEQFF.

A remark on this clone: The CDR3 is cut off 3 residues early in the read; its end comes from the germline J gene. The chain is built from TRBV19 and TRBJ2-3; 12 positions agree with TRBD2. This CDR3 contains 15 residues. The germline CDR1 and CDR2 sequences are LNHDA and SQIVND (reference sequence). The covered CDR3 bases are TGTGCCAGTAGACCCACTAGCGGGAGGAGGGAGACG. Its translation: CASRPTSGRRET. The full CDR3 reads CASRPTSGRRETQYF.

Points on this clone: The CDR3 end is not reached by the read, which stops 3 residues before it; the germline J gene fills it in. The chain has TRBV10-3 and TRBJ2-5; weak D call: TRBD1 (6 bases). Trimming cost V 9 bases and J 2 bases, with 13 bases left between them. Germline assignment: CDR1 ENHRY and CDR2 SYGVKD. This CDR3 is built from 13 residues. The DNA read from the CDR3 is TGTGCCATTCAAGCAGGGGAACAAGAGACC. Its protein product is CAIQAGEQET. The complete CDR3 sequence is CAIQAGEQETQYF.

As concerns this clone: One end of the junction fails to match germline, which may point to a read error. The read falls 3 residues short of the CDR3 end, and the missing part is taken from the germline J gene. Within the sample, other DNA sequences also encode this same CDR3. This chain joins TRBV30 and TRBJ1-3, with D possibly TRBD1 on 6 matching bases. Germline V lookup: CDR1 GTSNPN, CDR2 SVGIG (reference sequence). CDR3 length: 13 residues. CDR3 in amino acids: CAWRGAFRNTIYF. Incomplete CDR3 DNA: TGTGCTTGGAGGGGGGCGTTCCGTAACACG.

For this clone: The read is 3 residues too short to cover the CDR3 end, so that end is filled in from the germline J gene. The chain carries TRBV20-1 and TRBJ1-6, with 7 bases that match TRBD1. The CDR3 consists of 18 residues. The ends lost 1 base at V and 0 bases at J; junction bases unmatched: 9. Per the germline V gene, CDR1 is DFQATT and CDR2 is SNEGSKA (reference sequence). The DNA read from the CDR3 is TGCAGTGCTAGAGTTCACCGGGACAGCAGCTCCTATAATTCACCC. Amino acids: CSARVHRDSSSYNSP. The whole CDR3 sequence is CSARVHRDSSSYNSPLHF.

Concerning this clone itself: The CDR3 extends 3 residues past the end of the read, so its final part is completed from the germline J gene. Other DNA sequences of this sample code for an identical CDR3. The chain has TRBV27 and TRBJ1-2; possibly TRBD1 for D (5 bases). Germline V lookup: CDR1 MNHEY, CDR2 SMNVEV (reference sequence). The length of the CDR3 is 12 residues. With 2 bases removed from V and 5 bases from J, the gap between germline ends came to 6 bases. Partial CDR3 DNA: TGTGCCAGCAGTTTACAGGGATATGGC. Protein: CASSLQGYG. The CDR3 in its entirety is CASSLQGYGYTF.

Details on this clone: The read comes to an end 3 residues before the CDR3 does, leaving the germline J gene to fill in the end. The chain couples TRBV18 to TRBJ1-2; a possible D gene is TRBD1 (6 bases). The germline CDR1 and CDR2 sequences are KGHSH and LQKENI. There are 15 residues in the CDR3. CDR3 loop: CASSPPGSRTDTYTF. CDR3 DNA, as far as it was read: TGTGCCAGCTCACCACCTGGGAGCAGGACAGATACC.

To note about this clone: The CDR3 is cut off 3 residues early in the read; its end comes from the germline J gene. The chain links TRBV19 to TRBJ2-3; 7 bases fit TRBD1. The CDR3 loop spans 14 amino acids. In germline, CDR1 is LNHDA, CDR2 SQIVND (reference sequence). The CDR3 spells CASRQGWDNQPQYF. The DNA read from the CDR3 is TGTGCCAGCAGACAGGGTTGGGACAATCAGCCG.

Points on this clone: The CDR3 goes on 3 residues after the read ends, and that part is filled in from the germline J gene. The chain employs TRBV2 and TRBJ1-2; D is possibly TRBD1 (5 bases). Per germline, CDR1 SNHLY and CDR2 FYNNEI. CDR3 length: 15 amino acids. The sequenced part of the CDR3 DNA is TGTGCCAGCAGCCCCCCAGCGGGAGGGGCTAATGAC. Its translation: CASSPPAGGAND. The full CDR3 protein reads CASSPPAGGANDYTF.

Comment on this clone: The missing CDR3 end, 3 residues past where the read stops, is filled in from the germline J gene. The chain uses TRBV13 and TRBJ2-4, with TRBD1 matching over 7 bases. This CDR3 has 14 amino acids. CDR1 and CDR2 (germline): PRHDT, FYEKMQ (reference sequence). The CDR3 DNA, read in part, is TGTGCCAGTATTAGCAGGGGGTCTAACTATGGT. Translation: CASISRGSNYG. The full CDR3 reads CASISRGSNYGQYF.

Comments on this clone: The read falls 3 residues short of the CDR3 end, and the missing part is taken from the germline J gene. This chain uses TRBV30 with TRBJ1-5; perhaps TRBD1 as D (6 bases). Looked up from germline, CDR1 is GTSNPN and CDR2 is SVGIG (reference sequence). Trimming took 2 bases from V and 6 from J, leaving 14 bases between them. This CDR3 has 14 residues. The DNA read from the CDR3 is TGTGCCTGGAGTCCCCGGGACATCACTCAGCCC. It encodes CAWSPRDITQP. The complete CDR3 sequence is CAWSPRDITQPQHF.

With regard to this clone: The sequence runs out 3 residues before the end of the CDR3; the remainder is reconstructed from the germline J gene. The chain is built from TRBV7-9 and TRBJ1-2; D unresolved. The germline V gene has CDR1 SEHNR and CDR2 FQNEAQ (reference sequence). The length of the CDR3 is 13 residues. The CDR3 sequence: CASSQAMSNDYTF. The sequenced part of the CDR3 DNA is TGTGCCAGCTCCCAGGCCATGAGCAATGAC.